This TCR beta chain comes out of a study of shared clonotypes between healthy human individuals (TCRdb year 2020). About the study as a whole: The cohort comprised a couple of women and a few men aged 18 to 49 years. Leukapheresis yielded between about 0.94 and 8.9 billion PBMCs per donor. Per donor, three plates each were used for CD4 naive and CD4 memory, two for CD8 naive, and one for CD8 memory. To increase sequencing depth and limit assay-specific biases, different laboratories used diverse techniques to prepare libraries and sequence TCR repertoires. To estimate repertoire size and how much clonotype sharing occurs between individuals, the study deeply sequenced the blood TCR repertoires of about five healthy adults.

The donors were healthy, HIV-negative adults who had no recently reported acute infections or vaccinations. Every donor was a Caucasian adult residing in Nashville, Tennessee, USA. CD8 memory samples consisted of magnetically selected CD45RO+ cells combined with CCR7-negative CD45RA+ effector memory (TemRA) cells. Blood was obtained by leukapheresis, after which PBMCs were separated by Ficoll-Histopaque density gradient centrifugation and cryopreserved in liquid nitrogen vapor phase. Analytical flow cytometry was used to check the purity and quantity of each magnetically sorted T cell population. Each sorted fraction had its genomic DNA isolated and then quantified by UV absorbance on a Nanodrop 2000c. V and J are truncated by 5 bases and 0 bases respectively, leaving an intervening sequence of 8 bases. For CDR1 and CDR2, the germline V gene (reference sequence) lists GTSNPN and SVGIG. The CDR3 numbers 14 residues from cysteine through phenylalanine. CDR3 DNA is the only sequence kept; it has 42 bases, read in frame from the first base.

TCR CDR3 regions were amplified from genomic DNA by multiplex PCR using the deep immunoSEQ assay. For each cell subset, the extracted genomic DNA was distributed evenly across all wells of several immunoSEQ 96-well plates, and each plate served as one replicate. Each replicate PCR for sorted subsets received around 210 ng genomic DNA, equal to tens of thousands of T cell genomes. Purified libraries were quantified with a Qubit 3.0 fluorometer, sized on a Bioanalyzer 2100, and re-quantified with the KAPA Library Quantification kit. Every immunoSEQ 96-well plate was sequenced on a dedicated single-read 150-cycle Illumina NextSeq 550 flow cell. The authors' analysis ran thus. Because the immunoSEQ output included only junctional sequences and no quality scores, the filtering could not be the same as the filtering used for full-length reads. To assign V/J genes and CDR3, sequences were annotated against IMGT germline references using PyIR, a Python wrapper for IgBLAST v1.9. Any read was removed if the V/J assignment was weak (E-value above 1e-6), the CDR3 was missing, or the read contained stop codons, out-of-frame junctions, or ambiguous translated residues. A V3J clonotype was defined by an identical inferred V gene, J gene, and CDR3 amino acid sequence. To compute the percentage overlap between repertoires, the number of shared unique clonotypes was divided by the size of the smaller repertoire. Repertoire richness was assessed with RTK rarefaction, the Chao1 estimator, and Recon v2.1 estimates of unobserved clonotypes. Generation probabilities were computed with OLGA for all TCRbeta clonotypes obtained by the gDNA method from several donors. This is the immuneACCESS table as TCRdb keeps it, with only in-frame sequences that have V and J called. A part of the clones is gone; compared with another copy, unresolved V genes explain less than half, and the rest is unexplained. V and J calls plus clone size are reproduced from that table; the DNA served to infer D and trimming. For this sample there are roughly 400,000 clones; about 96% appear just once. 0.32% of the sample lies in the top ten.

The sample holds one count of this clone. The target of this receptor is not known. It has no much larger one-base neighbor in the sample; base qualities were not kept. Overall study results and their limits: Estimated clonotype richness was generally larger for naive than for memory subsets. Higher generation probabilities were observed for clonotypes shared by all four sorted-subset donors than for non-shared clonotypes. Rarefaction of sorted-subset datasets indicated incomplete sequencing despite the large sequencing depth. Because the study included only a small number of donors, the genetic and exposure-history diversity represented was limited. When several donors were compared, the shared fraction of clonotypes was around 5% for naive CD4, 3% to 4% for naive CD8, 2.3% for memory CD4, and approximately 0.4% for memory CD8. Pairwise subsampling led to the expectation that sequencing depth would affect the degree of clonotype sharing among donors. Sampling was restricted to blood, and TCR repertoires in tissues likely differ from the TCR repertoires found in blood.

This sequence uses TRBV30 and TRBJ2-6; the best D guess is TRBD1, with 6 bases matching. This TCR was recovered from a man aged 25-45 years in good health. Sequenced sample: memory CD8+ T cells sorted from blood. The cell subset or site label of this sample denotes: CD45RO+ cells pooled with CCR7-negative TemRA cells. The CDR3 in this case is CAWGQFSGANVLTF. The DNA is TGTGCCTGGGGACAGTTCTCTGGGGCCAACGTCCTGACTTTC.